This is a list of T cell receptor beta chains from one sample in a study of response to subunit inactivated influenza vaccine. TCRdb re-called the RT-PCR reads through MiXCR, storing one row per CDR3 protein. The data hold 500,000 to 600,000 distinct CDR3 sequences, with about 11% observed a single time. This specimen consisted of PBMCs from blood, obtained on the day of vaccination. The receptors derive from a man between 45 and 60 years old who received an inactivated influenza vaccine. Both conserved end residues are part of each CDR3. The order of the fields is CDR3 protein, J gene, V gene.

CDR3: CSARVRYQETQYF
J: TRBJ2-5
V: TRBV20-1

CDR3: CSAGRPGSYEQYF
J: TRBJ2-7
V: TRBV20-1

CDR3: CASSDFRGLNTGELFF
J: TRBJ2-2
V: TRBV3-1

CDR3: CATSRDTRGSYNEQFF
J: TRBJ2-1
V: TRBV15

CDR3: CASGFGRPGTQYF
J: TRBJ2-5
V: TRBV12-3/TRBV12-4

CDR3: CASTADRVSGNTIYF
J: TRBJ1-3
V: TRBV6-1

CDR3: CATSGVPNTGELFF
J: TRBJ2-2
V: TRBV24-1

CDR3: CASSLSQGTSTEAFF
J: TRBJ1-1
V: TRBV5-5

CDR3: CASSLGGQGGTDTQYF
J: TRBJ2-3
V: TRBV5-1

CDR3: CASRGGRSTDTQYF
J: TRBJ2-3
V: TRBV12-3/TRBV12-4

CDR3: CATSKRRGPSYNEQFF
J: TRBJ2-1
V: TRBV15

CDR3: CASSPITAYEQYF
J: TRBJ2-7
V: TRBV7-2

CDR3: CASSFTRERGGLYNEQFF
J: TRBJ2-1
V: TRBV12-3/TRBV12-4

CDR3: CASSPAVYPYEQYF
J: TRBJ2-7
V: TRBV3-1

CDR3: CASSQAGGSYEQYF
J: TRBJ2-7
V: TRBV4-2

CDR3: CASSLNWKQYF
J: TRBJ2-7
V: TRBV7-2

CDR3: CASSRGWEAEQFF
J: TRBJ2-1
V: TRBV18

CDR3: CASSSLFEGAPITDTQYF
J: TRBJ2-3
V: TRBV7-4

CDR3: CASSSSLYQQYF
J: TRBJ2-7
V: TRBV7-2

CDR3: CASSQGSETQYF
J: TRBJ2-5
V: TRBV4-2

CDR3: CSVEDQRETLQETQYF
J: TRBJ2-5
V: TRBV29-1

CDR3: CAISESRVTDTQYF
J: TRBJ2-3
V: TRBV10-3

CDR3: CAISRTLAGGPLTIAYEQYF
J: TRBJ2-7
V: TRBV10-3

CDR3: CASSWVSSGPYNEQFF
J: TRBJ2-1
V: TRBV28

CDR3: CAISEERVAQYF
J: TRBJ2-3
V: TRBV10-3

CDR3: CATSDSGANTGELFF
J: TRBJ2-2
V: TRBV24-1

CDR3: CASSPGTSGRTDTQYF
J: TRBJ2-3
V: TRBV12-3/TRBV12-4